Each of the 19 T cell receptor beta chains below was sequenced from the same sample in a study of T cells after yellow fever vaccination. Using its own MiXCR run on the 5' RACE reads, TCRdb lists one record per CDR3 protein. The sample consists of 450,000 to 650,000 distinct CDR3 sequences, approximately 13% of them appearing once. The sample consisted of PBMCs, taken on the day of the yellow fever booster vaccination. Receptors originate from a man aged 25 to 45 who received the YFV17D yellow fever vaccine.

A note on this clonotype: An end of the junction differs from the germline gene, which may be a read error. The chain employs TRBV28 and TRBJ2-3; D is undetermined. Germline V CDR1 and CDR2: MDHEN, SYDVKM. The CDR3 is made up of 12 amino acids. The CDR3 nucleotides are TGTGCCAGCAGTACGCTCACAGATACGCTGTATTTT. This codes for CASSTLTDTLYF.

The genes are TRBV6-2 or TRBV6-3 and TRBJ1-1; D gene unclear. Per germline, CDR1 MNHEY and CDR2 SVGEGT. The V and J ends lost 4 bases and 0 bases respectively, with 18 bases between them. The CDR3 totals 17 residues. The DNA of the CDR3 is TGTGCCAGCAGTTTCCACGACCGCCTCGGTTTGAACACTGAAGCTTTCTTT. This translates into CASSFHDRLGLNTEAFF.

The V gene is TRBV2, the J gene TRBJ2-1, with D perhaps TRBD2 (6 bases). V was shortened by 11 bases and J by 6 bases, with 20 bases between the two germline ends. The germline CDR1 and CDR2 sequences are SNHLY and FYNNEI. The CDR3 consists of 14 residues. CDR3 residues: CACRRGSGTNEQFF. In DNA form, the CDR3 reads TGTGCCTGCCGACGGGGGAGTGGGACCAATGAGCAGTTCTTC.

The V gene is TRBV7-3, the J gene TRBJ2-3; TRBD1 might be the D (6 bases). The germline gives CDR1 SGHTA, CDR2 FQGTGA. The V gene lost 5 bases and the J gene lost 0 bases, with 9 bases spanning the gap. CDR3 size: 14 residues. The CDR3 nucleotides read TGTGCCAGCAGCGTTGACAGGAGCACAGATACGCAGTATTTT. Its translation: CASSVDRSTDTQYF. The whole variable domain, filled in from reference TRBV7-3 and TRBJ2-3, reads GAGVSQTPSNKVTEKGKYVELRCDPISGHTALYWYRQSLGQGPEFLIYFQGTGAADDSGLPNDRFFAVRPEGSVSTLKIQRTERGDSAVYLCASSVDRSTDTQYFGPGTRLTVL.

This clonotype came up a few times. The chain links TRBV5-1 to TRBJ1-1, with D unclear. V shed 0 bases and J shed 4 bases, with 16 bases lying between them. The CDR3 is 16 residues long. CDR1 SGHRS and CDR2 YFSETQ come from the germline V gene. DNA of the CDR3: TGCGCCAGCAGCTTGGCCATCTTCGCTGCCGGCACTGAAGCTTTCTTT. It yields the protein CASSLAIFAAGTEAFF. Drawing the rest from reference TRBV5-1 and TRBJ1-1, the complete variable domain is KAGVTQTPRYLIKTRGQQVTLSCSPISGHRSVSWYQQTPGQGLQFLFEYFSETQRNKGNFPGRFSGRQFSNSRSEMNVSTLELGDSALYLCASSLAIFAAGTEAFFGQGTRLTVV.

This chain connects TRBV25-1 to TRBJ2-1, with a weak D call TRBD2 (5 bases). The V end lost 6 bases, the J end lost 0 bases, and 15 bases lay between the germline ends. The CDR3 totals 16 residues. The V gene's germline CDR1 is MGHDK and CDR2 SYGVNS. The CDR3, as DNA: TGTGCCAGCAGGGGCGGAGGCCTTAGCTCCTACAATGAGCAGTTCTTC. This codes for CASRGGGLSSYNEQFF.

Only a few counts were recorded for this clonotype. This chain joins TRBV28 and TRBJ1-2, with a tentative D call TRBD1 (5 bases). V dropped 6 bases and J dropped 7 bases, with 18 bases sitting between them. Per the germline V gene, CDR1 is MDHEN and CDR2 is SYDVKM. The CDR3 consists of 14 residues. CDR3 protein: CASSPTGTRSGYTF. DNA of the CDR3: TGTGCCAGCAGCCCGACCGGGACGCGGTCTGGCTACACCTTC.

This chain joins TRBV4-1 and TRBJ2-5, with TRBD2 matching 11 bases. The germline V gene has CDR1 MGHRA and CDR2 YSYEKL. The junction had 4 bases not matched to a gene; V was cut back by 2 bases and J by 2 bases. There are 16 residues in the CDR3. CDR3 protein: CASSQRGLAAQETQYF. The CDR3 nucleotides are TGCGCCAGCAGCCAACGGGGACTAGCGGCGCAAGAGACCCAGTACTTC.

Only a few counts were recorded for this clonotype. The rearrangement uses TRBV20-1 and TRBJ2-5; D is undetermined. Trimming took 1 base from V and 1 from J, leaving 7 bases between them. CDR3 length: 13 amino acids. Germline loops: CDR1 DFQATT, CDR2 SNEGSKA (reference sequence). DNA for the CDR3: TGCAGTGCTAGAGGCCCTTTCCAAGAGACCCAGTACTTC. Translation: CSARGPFQETQYF.

This rearrangement joins TRBV6-5 to TRBJ2-3, with D tentatively TRBD2 (5 bases). V lost 2 bases, J lost 4 bases, and 16 bases lay in between. The CDR3 length is 16 residues. Looked up from germline, CDR1 is MNHEY and CDR2 is SVGAGI. The CDR3 spells CASSYNRNRRADTQYF. The CDR3 DNA reads as TGTGCCAGCAGTTACAACCGGAACCGGCGGGCAGATACGCAGTATTTT.

The rearrangement uses TRBV7-2 and TRBJ2-5; TRBD2 agrees at 8 bases. Trimming at V came to 4 bases and at J to 5 bases, leaving 9 bases not matched to a gene. The CDR3 spans 15 residues. CDR1 and CDR2 from the germline V gene are SGHTA and FQGNSA. CDR3 bases: TGTGCCAGCAGCTCCCAAGCGGGAGAAGGGGAGACCCAGTACTTC. This gives the protein CASSSQAGEGETQYF.

This CDR3 reads CASSSTSGREQYF. The DNA of the CDR3 is TGTGCCAGCAGCTCGACTAGCGGGAGGGAGCAGTACTTC. The J gene is TRBJ2-7, the V gene TRBV7-3, with 13 bases matching TRBD2. J gave up 7 bases and V 4 bases, and 1 base lay outside the gene matches. Germline CDR1 is SGHTA and CDR2 is FQGTGA. The CDR3 contains 13 residues.

The rearrangement links TRBV5-1 to TRBJ2-1; D unresolved. Per the germline V gene, CDR1 is SGHRS and CDR2 is YFSETQ. V was pared by 4 bases and J by 8 bases, with 16 bases between. The CDR3 contains 14 residues. DNA of the CDR3: TGCGCCAGCAGCCTGAGGTTGAGTCGGGATGAGCAGTTCTTC. Translation: CASSLRLSRDEQFF.

The chain carries TRBV12-3 or TRBV12-4 and TRBJ2-5; 11 nucleotides line up with TRBD1. The length of the CDR3 is 14 residues. With 6 bases clipped from V and 5 bases from J, the junction kept 5 bases outside the gene matches. The CDR3 sequence: CASRRTGGFETQYF. The CDR3 DNA is TGTGCCAGCAGGCGGACAGGGGGCTTCGAGACCCAGTACTTC.

This chain joins TRBV14 and TRBJ2-5; D uncertain. Trimming stripped 6 bases from V and 0 bases from J, with 20 bases between. Germline V CDR1 and CDR2: SGHDN, FVKESK. The CDR3 totals 17 residues. Written as DNA, the CDR3 is TGTGCCAGCAGTCAACAAGCCCCCTACCGGTACCAAGAGACCCAGTACTTC. It codes for CASSQQAPYRYQETQYF.

This clonotype was counted a few times. J is TRBJ2-2 and V is TRBV19; perhaps TRBD1 as D (6 bases). The CDR3 has 16 amino acids. Germline V CDR1 and CDR2: LNHDA, SQIVND (reference sequence). V lost 6 bases to trimming and J lost 0 bases, with 14 bases between them. The CDR3: CASSHGQKTNTGELFF. As DNA, the CDR3 is TGTGCCAGTAGCCACGGACAGAAAACGAACACCGGGGAGCTGTTTTTT.

This clonotype occurred a few times. The chain combines TRBV6-5 with TRBJ1-6, with D maybe TRBD1 (5 bases). The CDR3 has 16 amino acids. CDR1 is MNHEY and CDR2 is SVGAGI in the germline V gene. Trimming cost V 0 bases and J 7 bases, with 13 bases left between them. This CDR3 reads CASSYSKMGRNSPLHF. In nucleotides, the CDR3 is TGTGCCAGCAGTTACTCGAAGATGGGACGCAATTCACCCCTCCACTTT.

J is TRBJ2-2 and V is TRBV3-1, with D perhaps matching TRBD1 (5 bases). The CDR3 loop spans 14 amino acids. Trimming stripped 1 base from V and 6 bases from J, with 9 bases between. In germline, CDR1 is LGHDT, CDR2 YNNKEL (reference sequence). In nucleotides, the CDR3 is TGTGCCAGCAGCCAAGTACAGGCGGCCGGGGAGCTGTTTTTT. This codes for CASSQVQAAGELFF.

This clonotype was seen only a few times. The V and J genes are TRBV20-1 and TRBJ2-1; D uncertain. CDR1 and CDR2 (germline): DFQATT, SNEGSKA (reference sequence). There are 15 residues in the CDR3. The V end was cut by 6 bases, the J end by 1 base, with 16 bases between. CDR3 residues: CSAPPGQRSYNEQFF. CDR3 sequence (DNA): TGCAGTGCCCCCCCCGGTCAGAGGTCCTACAATGAGCAGTTCTTC.